This T cell receptor (beta chain) was found in a study of blood T cell repertoires in COVID-19. Germline trimming cut 1 base from V and 3 bases from J; bases unmatched to any gene: 4. The CDR3 extends over 15 amino acids. The V gene's germline CDR1 is PRHDT and CDR2 FYEKMQ (reference sequence). Profiling relied on immunoSEQ multiplex PCR, and the TCRdb table lists in-frame clones only, not all of them. The sample yields tens of thousands of clones, 75% to 85% seen once. The sequence derives from a man aged 35-49 years with acute or convalescent COVID-19. The chain carries TRBV13 and TRBJ2-7, with TRBD1 matching 9 bases. The sequencing sample was made of peripheral blood. This CDR3 reads CASSLEGQGYYEQYF. The DNA of the CDR3 is TGTGCCAGCAGCTTAGAAGGACAGGGGTACTACGAGCAGTACTTC.